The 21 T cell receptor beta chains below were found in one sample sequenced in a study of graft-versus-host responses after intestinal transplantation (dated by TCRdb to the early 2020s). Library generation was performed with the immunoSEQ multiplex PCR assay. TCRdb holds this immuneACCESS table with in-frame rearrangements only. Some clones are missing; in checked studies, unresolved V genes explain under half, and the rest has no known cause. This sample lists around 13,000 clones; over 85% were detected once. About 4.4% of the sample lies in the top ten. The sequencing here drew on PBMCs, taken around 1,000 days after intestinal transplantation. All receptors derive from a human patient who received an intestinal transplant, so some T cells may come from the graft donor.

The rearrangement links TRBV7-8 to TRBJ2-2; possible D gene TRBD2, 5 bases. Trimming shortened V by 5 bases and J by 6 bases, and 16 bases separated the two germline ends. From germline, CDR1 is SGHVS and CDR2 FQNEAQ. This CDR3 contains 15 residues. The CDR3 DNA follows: TGTGCCAGCAGCCGTGACGTGGCTAGCCCCGGGGAGCTGTTTTTT. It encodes CASSRDVASPGELFF.

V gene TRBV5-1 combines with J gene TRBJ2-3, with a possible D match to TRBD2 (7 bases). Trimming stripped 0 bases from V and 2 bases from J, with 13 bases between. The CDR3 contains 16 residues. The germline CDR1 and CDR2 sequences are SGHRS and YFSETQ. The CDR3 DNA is TGCGCCAGCAGCTTGGTGGCGGGGGACACCACAGATACGCAGTATTTT. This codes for CASSLVAGDTTDTQYF.

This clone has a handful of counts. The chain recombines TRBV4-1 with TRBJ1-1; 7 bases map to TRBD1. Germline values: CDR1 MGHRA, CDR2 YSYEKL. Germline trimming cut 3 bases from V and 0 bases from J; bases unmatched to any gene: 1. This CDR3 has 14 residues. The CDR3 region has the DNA TGCGCCAGCAGCCAGGGACAGATGAACACTGAAGCTTTCTTT. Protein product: CASSQGQMNTEAFF.

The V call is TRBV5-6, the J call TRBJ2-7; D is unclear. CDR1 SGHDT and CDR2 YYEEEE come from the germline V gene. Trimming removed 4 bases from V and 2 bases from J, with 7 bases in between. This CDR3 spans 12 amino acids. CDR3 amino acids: CASSADPYEQYF. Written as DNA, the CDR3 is TGTGCCAGCAGCGCGGATCCCTACGAGCAGTACTTC.

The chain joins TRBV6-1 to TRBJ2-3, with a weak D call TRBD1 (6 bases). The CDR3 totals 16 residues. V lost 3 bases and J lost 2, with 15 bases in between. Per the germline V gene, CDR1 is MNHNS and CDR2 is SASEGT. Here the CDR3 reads CASSETQGPFTDTQYF. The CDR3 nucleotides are TGTGCCAGCAGTGAGACACAGGGACCCTTCACAGATACGCAGTATTTT.

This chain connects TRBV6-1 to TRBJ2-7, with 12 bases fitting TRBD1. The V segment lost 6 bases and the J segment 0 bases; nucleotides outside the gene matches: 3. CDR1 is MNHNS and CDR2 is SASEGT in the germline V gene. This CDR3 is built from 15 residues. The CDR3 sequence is CASSAGQGASYEQYF. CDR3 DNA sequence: TGTGCCAGCAGCGCGGGACAGGGGGCCTCCTACGAGCAGTACTTC.

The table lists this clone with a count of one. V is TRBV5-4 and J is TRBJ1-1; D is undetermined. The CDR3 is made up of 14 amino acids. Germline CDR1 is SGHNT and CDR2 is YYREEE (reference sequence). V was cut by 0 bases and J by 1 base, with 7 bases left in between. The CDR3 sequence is CASSLDSQNTEAFF. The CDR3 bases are TGTGCCAGCAGCTTGGATTCACAGAACACTGAAGCTTTCTTT. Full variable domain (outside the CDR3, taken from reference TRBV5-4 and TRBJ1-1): ETGVTQSPTHLIKTRGQQVTLRCSSQSGHNTVSWYQQALGQGPQFIFQYYREEENGRGNFPPRFSGLQFPNYSSELNVNALELDDSALYLCASSLDSQNTEAFFGQGTRLTVV.

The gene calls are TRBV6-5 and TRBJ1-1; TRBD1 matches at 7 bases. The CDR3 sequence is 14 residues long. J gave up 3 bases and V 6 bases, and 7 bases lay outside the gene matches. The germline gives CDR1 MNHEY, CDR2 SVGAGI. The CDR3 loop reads CASRVRQGDTEAFF. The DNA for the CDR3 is TGTGCCAGCAGGGTCCGACAGGGAGACACTGAAGCTTTCTTT.

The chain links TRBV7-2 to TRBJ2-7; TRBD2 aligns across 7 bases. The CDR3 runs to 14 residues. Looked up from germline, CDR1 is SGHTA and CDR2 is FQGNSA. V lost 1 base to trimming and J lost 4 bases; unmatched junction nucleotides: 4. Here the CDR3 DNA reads TGTGCCAGCAGCTTAGGACTAGCCACTTACGAGCAGTACTTC. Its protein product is CASSLGLATYEQYF.

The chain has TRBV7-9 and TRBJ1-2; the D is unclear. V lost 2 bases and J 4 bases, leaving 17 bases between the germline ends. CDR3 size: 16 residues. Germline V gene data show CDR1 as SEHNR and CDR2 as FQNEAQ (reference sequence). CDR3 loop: CASSLYAAQVGYGYTF. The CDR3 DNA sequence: TGTGCCAGCAGCTTATACGCAGCCCAAGTCGGCTATGGCTACACCTTC. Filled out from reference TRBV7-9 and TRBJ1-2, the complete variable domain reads DTGVSQNPRHKITKRGQNVTFRCDPISEHNRLYWYRQTLGQGPEFLTYFQNEAQLEKSRLLSDRFSAERPKGSFSTLEIQRTEQGDSAMYLCASSLYAAQVGYGYTFGSGTRLTVV.

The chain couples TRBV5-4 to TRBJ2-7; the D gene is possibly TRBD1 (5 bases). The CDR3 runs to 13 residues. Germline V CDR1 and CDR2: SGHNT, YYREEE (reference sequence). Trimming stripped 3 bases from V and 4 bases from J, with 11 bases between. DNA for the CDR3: TGTGCCAGCAGCTCACAGGACGGTTACGAGCAGTACTTC. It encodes CASSSQDGYEQYF.

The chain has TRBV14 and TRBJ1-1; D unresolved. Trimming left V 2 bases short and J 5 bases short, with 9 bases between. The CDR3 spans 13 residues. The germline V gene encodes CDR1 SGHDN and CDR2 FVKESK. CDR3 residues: CASSQLMGTEAFF. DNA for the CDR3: TGTGCCAGCAGCCAACTTATGGGGACTGAAGCTTTCTTT.

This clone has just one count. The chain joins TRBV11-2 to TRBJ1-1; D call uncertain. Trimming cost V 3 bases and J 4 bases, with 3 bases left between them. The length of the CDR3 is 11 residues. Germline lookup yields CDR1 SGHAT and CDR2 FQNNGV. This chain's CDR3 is CASSFVTEAFF. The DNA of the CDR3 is TGTGCCAGCAGCTTCGTCACTGAAGCTTTCTTT.

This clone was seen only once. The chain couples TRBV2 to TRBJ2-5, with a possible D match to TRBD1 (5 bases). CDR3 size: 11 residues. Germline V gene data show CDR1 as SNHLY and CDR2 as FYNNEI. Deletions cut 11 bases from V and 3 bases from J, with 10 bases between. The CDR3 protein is CAQGAEETQYF. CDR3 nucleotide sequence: TGTGCCCAAGGGGCGGAAGAGACCCAGTACTTC.

As DNA, the CDR3 is TGTGCCAGCGGGGGGGAAAAGAGCTCCTACGAGCAGTACTTC. Protein: CASGGEKSSYEQYF. J is TRBJ2-7 and V is TRBV25-1, with 7 bases lining up with TRBD2. This CDR3 spans 14 amino acids. Germline V gene sequence: CDR1 MGHDK, CDR2 SYGVNS. V was clipped by 8 bases and J by 0 bases; unmatched bases: 7.

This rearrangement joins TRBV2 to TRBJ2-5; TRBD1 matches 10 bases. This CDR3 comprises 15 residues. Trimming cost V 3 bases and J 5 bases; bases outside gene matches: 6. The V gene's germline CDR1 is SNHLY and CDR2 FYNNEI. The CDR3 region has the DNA TGTGCCAGCAGTGATCGGACAGGGGGGTGGGAGACCCAGTACTTC. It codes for CASSDRTGGWETQYF.

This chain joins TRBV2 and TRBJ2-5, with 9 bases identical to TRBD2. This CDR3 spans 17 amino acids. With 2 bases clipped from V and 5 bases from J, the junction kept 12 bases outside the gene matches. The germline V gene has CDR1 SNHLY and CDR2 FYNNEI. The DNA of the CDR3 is TGTGCCAGCAGTGAATTGGTCGCTAGCGGGGATGTGGAGACCCAGTACTTC. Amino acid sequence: CASSELVASGDVETQYF.

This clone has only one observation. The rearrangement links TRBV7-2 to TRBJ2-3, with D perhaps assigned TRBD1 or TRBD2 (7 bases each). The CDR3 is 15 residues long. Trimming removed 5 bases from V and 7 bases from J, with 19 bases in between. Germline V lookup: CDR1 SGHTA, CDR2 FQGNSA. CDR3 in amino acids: CASSPGGAGGYTQYF. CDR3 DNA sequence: TGTGCCAGCAGCCCTGGGGGGGCAGGGGGTTATACGCAGTATTTT.

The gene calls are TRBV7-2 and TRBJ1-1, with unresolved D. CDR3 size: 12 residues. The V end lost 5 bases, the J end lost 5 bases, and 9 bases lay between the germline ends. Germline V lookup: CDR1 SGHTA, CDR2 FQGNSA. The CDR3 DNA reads TGTGCCAGCAGCCCATTTTGGACTGAAGCTTTCTTT. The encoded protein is CASSPFWTEAFF.

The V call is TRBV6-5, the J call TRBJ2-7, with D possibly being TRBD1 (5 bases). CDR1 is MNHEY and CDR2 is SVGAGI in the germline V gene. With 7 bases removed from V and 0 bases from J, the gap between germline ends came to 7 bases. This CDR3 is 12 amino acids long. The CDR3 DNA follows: TGTGCCAGCACAGGGAACTCCTACGAGCAGTACTTC. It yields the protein CASTGNSYEQYF.

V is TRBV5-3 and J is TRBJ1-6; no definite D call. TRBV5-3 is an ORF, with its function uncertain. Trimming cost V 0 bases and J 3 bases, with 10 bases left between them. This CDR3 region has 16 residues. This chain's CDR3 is CARSLGPALYNSPLHF. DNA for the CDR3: TGTGCCAGAAGCTTGGGGCCAGCCCTCTATAATTCACCCCTCCACTTT.